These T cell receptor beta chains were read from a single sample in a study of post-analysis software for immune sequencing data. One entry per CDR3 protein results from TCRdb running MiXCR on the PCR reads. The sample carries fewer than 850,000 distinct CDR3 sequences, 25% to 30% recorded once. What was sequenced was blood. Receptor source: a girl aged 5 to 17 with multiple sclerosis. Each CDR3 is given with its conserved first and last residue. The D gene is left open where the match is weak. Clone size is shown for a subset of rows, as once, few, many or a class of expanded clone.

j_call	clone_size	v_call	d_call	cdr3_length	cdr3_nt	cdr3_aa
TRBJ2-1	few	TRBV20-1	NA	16	TGCAGTGCTAGAGATCCGAGCGGGCCCTTGCACAATGAGCAGTTCTTC	CSARDPSGPLHNEQFF
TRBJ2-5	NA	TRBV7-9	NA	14	TGTGCCAGCAGCTCCCTATGGCTACAAGAGACCCAGTACTTC	CASSSLWLQETQYF
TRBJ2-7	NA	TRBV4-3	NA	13	TGCGCCAGTGCCATCAGGGTATTCAATGAGCAGTACTTC	CASAIRVFNEQYF
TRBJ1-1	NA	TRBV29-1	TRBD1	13	TGCAGCGTCGCCCGGACAGGGAACACTGAAGCTTTCTTT	CSVARTGNTEAFF
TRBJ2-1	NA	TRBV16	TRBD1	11	TGTGCCAGCAGCCGAACAGGGGGCAAGTTCTTC	CASSRTGGKFF
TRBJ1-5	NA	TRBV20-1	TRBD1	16	TGCAGTGCTGGAAGGGTGGGACAGGGGGCGGGTCAGCCCCAGCATTTT	CSAGRVGQGAGQPQHF
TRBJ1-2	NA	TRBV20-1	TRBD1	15	TGCAGTGCTAGGAGGACAGGGCGAGTGAACTATGGCTACACCTTC	CSARRTGRVNYGYTF
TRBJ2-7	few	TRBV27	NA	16	TGTGCCAGCAGTTTACCTCCTGGTGGCAGGGCGTACGAGCAGTACTTC	CASSLPPGGRAYEQYF
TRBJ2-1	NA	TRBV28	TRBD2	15	TGTGCCAGCACTAAGGGCAAGCGGGGGGAGGTTGAGCAGTTCTTC	CASTKGKRGEVEQFF
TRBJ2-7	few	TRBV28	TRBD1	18	TGTGCCAGCAGTTTATTTCCCCGCGACCTTAACAGGGGTGACGAGCAGTACTTC	CASSLFPRDLNRGDEQYF
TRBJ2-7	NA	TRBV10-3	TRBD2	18	TGTGCCATCAGTGAGGGACTAGCGGGGACCCGAACAACCTACGAGCAGTACTTC	CAISEGLAGTRTTYEQYF
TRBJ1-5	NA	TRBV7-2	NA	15	TGTGCCAGCAGCCCCAGGCGGGGCGAGGGTCAGCCCCAGCATTTT	CASSPRRGEGQPQHF
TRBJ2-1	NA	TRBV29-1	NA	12	TGCAGCGTTTTTAAGCCCTACAATGAGCAGTTCTTC	CSVFKPYNEQFF
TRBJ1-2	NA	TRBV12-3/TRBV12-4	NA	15	TGTGCCAGCAGTTTAAATTCAGGGGCATCCTATGGCTACACCTTC	CASSLNSGASYGYTF
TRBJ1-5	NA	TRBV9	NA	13	TGTGCCAGCAGCGCTGGGGGGGGTCAGCCCCAGCATTTT	CASSAGGGQPQHF
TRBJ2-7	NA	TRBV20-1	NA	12	TGCAGTGCGCTAGGGGGGGCCTACGAGCAGTACTTC	CSALGGAYEQYF
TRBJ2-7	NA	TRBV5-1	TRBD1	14	TGCGCCAGCAGTTTCACAGGGGTCGGTTACGAGCAGTACTTC	CASSFTGVGYEQYF
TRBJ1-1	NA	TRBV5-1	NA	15	TGCGCCAACAGGCAAACAGGGAGGGGTGACACTGAAGCTTTCTTT	CANRQTGRGDTEAFF
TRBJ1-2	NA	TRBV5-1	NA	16	TGCGCCAGCAGCTTGGCTGCGGAGCTTAGTCCCTATGGCTACACCTTC	CASSLAAELSPYGYTF
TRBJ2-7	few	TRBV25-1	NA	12	TGTGCCAGCACCCGGCAGCCATACGAGCAGTACTTC	CASTRQPYEQYF
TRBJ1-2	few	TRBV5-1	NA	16	TGCGCCAGCAGCTTGGAAAGCGGACTGCTTGGCTATGGCTACACCTTC	CASSLESGLLGYGYTF
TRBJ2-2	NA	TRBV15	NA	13	TGTGCCACCAGCTTAAGGAACACCGGGGAGCTGTTTTTT	CATSLRNTGELFF
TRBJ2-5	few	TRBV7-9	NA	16	TGTGCCAGCAGCTTACCTCGAGCCCAGGGGCAAGAGACCCAGTACTTC	CASSLPRAQGQETQYF
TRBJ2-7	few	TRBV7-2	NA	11	TGTGCCAGCAGCGCCGAATACGAGCAGTACTTC	CASSAEYEQYF
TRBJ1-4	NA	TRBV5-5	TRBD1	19	TGTGCCAGCAGCTTCTCCGGGACAGGGGGTGTTAGGGTGTATGAAAAACTGTTTTTT	CASSFSGTGGVRVYEKLFF
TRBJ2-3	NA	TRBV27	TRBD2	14	TGTGCCAGCAGTCGAGGGACTACCCACGCTACGCAGTATTTT	CASSRGTTHATQYF
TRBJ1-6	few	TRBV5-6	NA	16	TGTGCCAGCAGCTTGGTAGGGGGCTCCTATAATTCACCCCTCCACTTT	CASSLVGGSYNSPLHF
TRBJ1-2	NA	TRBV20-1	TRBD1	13	TGCACCCCCGGAGGGACAGACTCTTATGGCTACACCTTC	CTPGGTDSYGYTF
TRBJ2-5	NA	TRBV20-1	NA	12	TGCAGTGCGCCCCTTCCTTCCAGAACCCAGTACTTC	CSAPLPSRTQYF
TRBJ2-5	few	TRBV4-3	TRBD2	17	TGCGCCAGCAGCCAATATCTCGGACTAGCGATAGAAGAGACCCAGTACTTC	CASSQYLGLAIEETQYF
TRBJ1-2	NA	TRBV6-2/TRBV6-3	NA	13	TGTGCCAGCAGCCTTGGCCCAGGGGCTGGCTACACCTTC	CASSLGPGAGYTF
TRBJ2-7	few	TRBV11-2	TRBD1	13	TGTGCCAGCAGCTCCGCTCGACAGGGCGAGCAGTACTTC	CASSSARQGEQYF
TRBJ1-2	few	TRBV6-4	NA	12	TGTGCCAGCTCAGACGCCGGGGGCAGCTACACCTTC	CASSDAGGSYTF
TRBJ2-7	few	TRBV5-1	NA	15	TGCGCCAGCAGCCCGGTAGGCAGGGGAGTTAACGAGCAGTGCTTC	CASSPVGRGVNEQCF
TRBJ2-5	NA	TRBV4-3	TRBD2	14	TGCGCCAGCAGCCAGGGACTAGGGGGGGAGACCCAGTACTTC	CASSQGLGGETQYF